This T cell receptor beta chain appears in the sequencing data of a study of OX40 agonist ivuxolimab in advanced cancers. Study overall: A diagnosis of hepatocellular carcinoma, melanoma, renal cell or head and neck cancer was present in dose-escalation patients. Mean age around 60 years, range 23 to 79; roughly 82% male.

The V and J ends lost 2 bases and 4 bases respectively, with 18 bases between them. The CDR3 is made up of 17 amino acids. Germline CDR1 reads SGHKS; CDR2 reads YYEKEE (reference sequence). Libraries were prepared by immunoSEQ multiplex PCR; TCRdb keeps only in-frame clonotypes and omits some of them. Of 30,000 to 40,000 clones listed, about nine tenths are singletons. Sequences were derived from CD4+ or CD8+ T cells sorted from blood, sampled in a trial of the OX40 agonist ivuxolimab. The chain joins TRBV5-5 to TRBJ1-4; D is undetermined. The receptor comes from an adult with an advanced solid tumor such as melanoma, head and neck, liver or kidney cancer. CDR3 bases: TGTGCCAGCAGCTTAGTCCCAATCGGCAGCTATAATGAAAAACTGTTTTTT. The encoded protein is CASSLVPIGSYNEKLFF.